One sample yielded the 19 T cell receptor beta chains listed below, sequenced in a study of identical twins. TCRdb recomputed calls from the 5' RACE reads with MiXCR, one row per CDR3 protein. The sample carries fewer than 250,000 distinct CDR3 sequences, around a tenth recorded once. The sequencing sample was made of memory (CD45RO+) T cells sorted from blood. Receptors were obtained from a woman aged 18-30 years in good health.

This clonotype has at least ten counts. This chain joins TRBV12-3 or TRBV12-4 and TRBJ2-3; 8 nucleotides line up with TRBD2. V was pared by 5 bases and J by 4 bases, with 5 bases of the junction left unmatched. The CDR3 is 14 amino acids. CDR3 coding DNA: TGTGCCAGCAGTCCCGGGGGGGCAGCAGATACGCAGTATTTT. As protein: CASSPGGAADTQYF.

This clonotype has a handful of counts. The V and J genes are TRBV19 and TRBJ2-1; tentatively, D is TRBD2 (5 bases). V lost 3 bases, J lost 4 bases, and 16 bases lay in between. Germline CDR1 reads LNHDA; CDR2 reads SQIVND (reference sequence). CDR3 length: 16 residues. The CDR3 DNA is TGTGCCAGTAGTATCGGCCCGGGGAGCAGATACAATGAGCAGTTCTTC. This codes for CASSIGPGSRYNEQFF.

In its sample, this clonotype was seen many times. The V and J genes are TRBV30 and TRBJ2-2; no reliable D call. V lost 8 bases to trimming and J lost 6 bases, with 10 bases between them. Germline V gene data show CDR1 as GTSNPN and CDR2 as SVGIG (reference sequence). The CDR3 consists of 11 residues. For the CDR3, the DNA is TGTGCCGGTGCTTTGGCCGGGGAGCTGTTTTTT. Amino acid sequence: CAGALAGELFF.

This chain connects TRBV18 to TRBJ2-2; no clear D gene. This CDR3 has 13 amino acids. V lost 6 bases and J lost 7, with 12 bases in between. CDR1 is KGHSH and CDR2 is LQKENI in the germline V gene. CDR3 in DNA: TGTGCCAGCTCGAACCAGGCGGACGGGGAGCTGTTTTTT. It encodes CASSNQADGELFF.

This chain connects TRBV6-2 or TRBV6-3 to TRBJ1-2; no reliable D call. Looked up from germline, CDR1 is MNHEY and CDR2 is SVGEGT. V was cut by 5 bases and J by 5 bases, with 12 bases left in between. The CDR3 contains 13 residues. The CDR3, as DNA: TGTGCCAGCAGTCGGTCTGAGGAATATGGCTACACCTTC. Protein product: CASSRSEEYGYTF.

The chain couples TRBV7-9 to TRBJ1-1; 9 bases align to TRBD1. The CDR3 spans 14 residues. The junction had 8 bases not matched to a gene; V was cut back by 7 bases and J by 5 bases. Germline CDR1 is SEHNR and CDR2 is FQNEAQ (reference sequence). The CDR3 DNA is TGTGCCAGCATCCAGGCGGGACAGGGAACTGAAGCTTTCTTT. Translating it yields CASIQAGQGTEAFF. The full variable domain, its missing parts supplied by reference TRBV7-9 and TRBJ1-1, is DTGVSQNPRHKITKRGQNVTFRCDPISEHNRLYWYRQTLGQGPEFLTYFQNEAQLEKSRLLSDRFSAERPKGSFSTLEIQRTEQGDSAMYLCASIQAGQGTEAFFGQGTRLTVV.

The rearrangement links TRBV6-1 to TRBJ2-2; TRBD2 agrees at 11 bases. Germline loops: CDR1 MNHNS, CDR2 SASEGT. V trimming: 6 bases; J trimming: 7 bases; junction bases outside the gene matches: 10. This CDR3 comprises 16 residues. CDR3 nucleotides: TGTGCCAGCAGATTTACCGGGACTAGCGGTGTCGGGGAGCTGTTTTTT. The encoded protein is CASRFTGTSGVGELFF.

In this sample, this clonotype turned up a few times. The chain has TRBV11-2 and TRBJ1-2; 7 positions agree with TRBD1. Germline values: CDR1 SGHAT, CDR2 FQNNGV. CDR3 length: 15 residues. J was trimmed by 2 bases and V by 6 bases; bases with no gene match: 9. The CDR3 DNA reads TGTGCCAGCAGAAAGACAGGGATGGAAAACTATGGCTACACCTTC. Protein product: CASRKTGMENYGYTF.

This clonotype was seen a handful of times. The chain is built from TRBV6-5 and TRBJ2-7; D not certain. The V gene's germline CDR1 is MNHEY and CDR2 SVGAGI. The CDR3 length is 15 residues. Between the trimmed V and J ends, which lost 0 bases and 0 bases, there was a span of 9 bases. The CDR3 region is CASSYSNRYSYEQYF. DNA for the CDR3: TGTGCCAGCAGTTACTCGAATCGGTACTCCTACGAGCAGTACTTC.

The V and J genes are TRBV12-3 or TRBV12-4 and TRBJ2-1, with D tentatively TRBD2 (5 bases). There are 15 residues in the CDR3. Trimming cost V 7 bases and J 4 bases, with 17 bases left between them. As DNA, the CDR3 is TGTGCCAGCACCACCCGCCCGGACTTATACAATGAGCAGTTCTTC. Protein: CASTTRPDLYNEQFF.

This chain uses TRBV4-2 with TRBJ2-2; D is perhaps TRBD1 (5 bases). The CDR3 spans 16 residues. Trimming shortened V by 0 bases and J by 0 bases, and 8 bases separated the two germline ends. Germline V CDR1 and CDR2: LGHNA, YNFKEQ. CDR3 nucleotide sequence: TGTGCCAGCAGCCAAGACGTGACAGCGAACACCGGGGAGCTGTTTTTT. Amino acid sequence: CASSQDVTANTGELFF.

This clonotype has ten or more counts. This chain joins TRBV11-2 and TRBJ2-2; unclear D gene. The germline V gene encodes CDR1 SGHAT and CDR2 FQNNGV. This CDR3 has 13 amino acids. With 8 bases removed from V and 0 bases from J, the gap between germline ends came to 7 bases. In DNA, the CDR3 is TGTGCCAGCGGCGGAGCGAACACCGGGGAGCTGTTTTTT. It translates to CASGGANTGELFF.

The chain joins TRBV15 to TRBJ2-2; D call uncertain. Germline V gene lookup returns CDR1 LNHNV and CDR2 YYDKDF (reference sequence). V was shortened by 2 bases and J by 3 bases, with 4 bases between the two germline ends. The CDR3 length is 13 residues. The CDR3 here is CATSRTYTGELFF. CDR3 coding DNA: TGTGCCACCAGCAGAACCTACACCGGGGAGCTGTTTTTT.

The genes are TRBV12-3 or TRBV12-4 and TRBJ2-7, with D unclear. Trimming stripped 7 bases from V and 2 bases from J, with 15 bases between. This CDR3 contains 14 residues. CDR3 loop: CASTYAGPTYEQYF. DNA of the CDR3: TGTGCCAGCACCTATGCTGGGCCGACCTACGAGCAGTACTTC.

The J gene is TRBJ2-1, the V gene TRBV2; TRBD2 is a possible D gene (6 bases). CDR3 size: 13 residues. Trimming took off 4 bases at V and 2 bases at J, with 6 bases between the two ends. Germline CDR1 SNHLY, CDR2 FYNNEI. The CDR3 spells CASSGTTYNEQFF. CDR3 nucleotide sequence: TGTGCCAGCAGTGGGACTACCTACAATGAGCAGTTCTTC.

Ten or more counts support this clonotype. This chain links TRBV5-1 with TRBJ2-2; D gene ambiguous. Trimming took off 4 bases at V and 7 bases at J, with 14 bases between the two ends. The CDR3 runs 14 residues. Germline CDR1 reads SGHRS; CDR2 reads YFSETQ. The CDR3 loop reads CASSEDPSNGELFF. Written as DNA, the CDR3 is TGCGCCAGCAGCGAGGACCCTTCGAACGGGGAGCTGTTTTTT.

This chain connects TRBV10-3 to TRBJ1-1; TRBD1 might be the D (6 bases). CDR3 size: 12 residues. The germline V and J ends were trimmed by 10 bases and 0 bases, with 9 bases remaining between them. CDR1 ENHRY and CDR2 SYGVKD come from the germline V gene. The CDR3 DNA follows: TGTGCCACCGCAGGGGTGAACACTGAAGCTTTCTTT. This translates into CATAGVNTEAFF.

The chain links TRBV5-1 to TRBJ1-2; maybe TRBD1 (5 bases). CDR1 and CDR2 (germline): SGHRS, YFSETQ. The V end was cut by 6 bases, the J end by 4 bases, with 16 bases between. The CDR3 consists of 14 residues. Written as DNA, the CDR3 is TGCGCCAGCACGCGGTCGGGGGGGAGCTATGGCTACACCTTC. Amino acids: CASTRSGGSYGYTF.

Only a few counts were recorded for this clonotype. This chain links TRBV19 with TRBJ2-7; 11 bases are a match to TRBD2. The CDR3 runs 15 residues. The junction had 2 bases not matched to a gene; V was cut back by 0 bases and J by 4 bases. The germline V gene has CDR1 LNHDA and CDR2 SQIVND (reference sequence). The CDR3 nucleotides read TGTGCCAGTAGTATAGAAACTAGCGGGAGTTACGAGCAGTACTTC. This gives the protein CASSIETSGSYEQYF.